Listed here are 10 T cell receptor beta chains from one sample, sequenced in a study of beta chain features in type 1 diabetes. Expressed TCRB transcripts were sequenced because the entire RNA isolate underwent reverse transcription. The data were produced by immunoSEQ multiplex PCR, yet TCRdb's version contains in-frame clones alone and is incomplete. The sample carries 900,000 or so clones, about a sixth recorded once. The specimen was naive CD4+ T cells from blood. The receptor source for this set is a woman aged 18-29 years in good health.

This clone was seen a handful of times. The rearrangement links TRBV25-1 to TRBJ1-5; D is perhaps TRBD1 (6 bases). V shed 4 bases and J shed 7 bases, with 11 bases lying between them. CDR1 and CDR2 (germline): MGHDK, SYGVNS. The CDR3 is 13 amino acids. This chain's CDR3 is CASSAADSQPQHF. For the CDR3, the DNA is TGTGCCAGCAGTGCCGCGGACAGCCAGCCCCAGCATTTT.

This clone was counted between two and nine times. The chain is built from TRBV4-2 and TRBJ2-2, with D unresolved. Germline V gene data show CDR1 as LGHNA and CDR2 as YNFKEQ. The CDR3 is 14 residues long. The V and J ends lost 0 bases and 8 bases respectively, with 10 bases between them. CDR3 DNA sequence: TGTGCCAGCAGCCAAGATTTCCCCGGGGGGGAGCTGTTTTTT. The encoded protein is CASSQDFPGGELFF.

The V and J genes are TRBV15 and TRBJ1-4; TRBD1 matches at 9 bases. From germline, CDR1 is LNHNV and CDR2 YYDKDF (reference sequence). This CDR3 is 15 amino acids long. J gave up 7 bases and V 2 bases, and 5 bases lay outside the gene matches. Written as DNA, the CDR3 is TGTGCCACCAGCAGACAACAGGGGGCCTTTGAAAAACTGTTTTTT. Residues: CATSRQQGAFEKLFF.

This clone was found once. In DNA, the CDR3 is TGTGCCACCTCGGGGGCCCGGTCTTACACCGGGGAGCTGTTTTTT. Translation gives CATSGARSYTGELFF. The chain links TRBV28 to TRBJ2-2; TRBD1 or TRBD2 may be the D gene (6 bases each). CDR3 length: 15 amino acids. V lost 10 bases to trimming and J lost 3 bases, with 18 bases between them. Germline loops: CDR1 MDHEN, CDR2 SYDVKM.

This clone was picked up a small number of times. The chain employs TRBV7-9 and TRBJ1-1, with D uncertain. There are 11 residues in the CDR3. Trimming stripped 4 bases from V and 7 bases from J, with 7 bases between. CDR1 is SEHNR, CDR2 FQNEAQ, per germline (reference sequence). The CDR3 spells CASSSTVEAFF. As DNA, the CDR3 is TGTGCCAGCAGCTCGACGGTTGAAGCTTTCTTT.

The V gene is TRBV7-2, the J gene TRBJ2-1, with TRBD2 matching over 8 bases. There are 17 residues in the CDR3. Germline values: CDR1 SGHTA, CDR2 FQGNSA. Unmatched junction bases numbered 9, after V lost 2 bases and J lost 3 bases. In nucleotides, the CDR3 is TGTGCCAGCAGCTTAAAGCGGGAGAACTTAGTCTACAATGAGCAGTTCTTC. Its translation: CASSLKRENLVYNEQFF.

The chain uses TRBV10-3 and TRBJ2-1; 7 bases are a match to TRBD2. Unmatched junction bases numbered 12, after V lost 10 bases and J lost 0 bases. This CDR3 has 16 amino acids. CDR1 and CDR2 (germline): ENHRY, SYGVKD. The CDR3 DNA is TGTGCCACAAGCCCGACTAGCCCTAGCTCCTACAATGAGCAGTTCTTC. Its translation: CATSPTSPSSYNEQFF.

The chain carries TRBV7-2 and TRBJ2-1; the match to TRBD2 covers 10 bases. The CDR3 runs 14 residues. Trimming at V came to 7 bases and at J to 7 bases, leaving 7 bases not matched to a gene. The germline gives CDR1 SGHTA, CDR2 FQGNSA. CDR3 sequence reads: CASIPGLAVNEQFF. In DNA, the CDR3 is TGTGCCAGCATTCCCGGACTAGCGGTAAATGAGCAGTTCTTC.

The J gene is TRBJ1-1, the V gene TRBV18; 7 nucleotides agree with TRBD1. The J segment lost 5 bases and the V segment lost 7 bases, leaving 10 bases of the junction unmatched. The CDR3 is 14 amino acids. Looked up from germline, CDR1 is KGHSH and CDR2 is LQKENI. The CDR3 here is CASLRQGRQTEAFF. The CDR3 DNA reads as TGTGCCAGCTTGAGACAGGGACGGCAAACTGAAGCTTTCTTT. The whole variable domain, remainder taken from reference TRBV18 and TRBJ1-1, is NAGVMQNPRHLVRRRGQEARLRCSPMKGHSHVYWYRQLPEEGLKFMVYLQKENIIDESGMPKERFSAEFPKEGPSILRIQQVVRGDSAAYFCASLRQGRQTEAFFGQGTRLTVV.

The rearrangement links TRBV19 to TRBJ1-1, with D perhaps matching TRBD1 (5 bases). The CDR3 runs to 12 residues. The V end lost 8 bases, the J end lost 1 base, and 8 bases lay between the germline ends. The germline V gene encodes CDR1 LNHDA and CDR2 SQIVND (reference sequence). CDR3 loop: CASFQGNTEAFF. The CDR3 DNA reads TGTGCCAGTTTCCAGGGGAACACTGAAGCTTTCTTT.